This T cell receptor (beta chain) is from a study of OX40 agonist ivuxolimab in advanced cancers. Study at large: Patients were given ivuxolimab, an antibody that agonizes OX40 (CD134).

Sequenced by immunoSEQ multiplex PCR; TCRdb stores in-frame clones only, minus some. The table shows some 74,000 clones, with roughly four fifths occurring only once. The CDR3 is 22 amino acids. V lost 2 bases, J lost 0 bases, and 20 bases stayed unmatched. Germline CDR1 reads WNHNN; CDR2 reads SYGVQD (reference sequence). The sequencing here drew on CD4+ or CD8+ T cells sorted from blood, taken in a trial of the OX40 agonist ivuxolimab. The V gene is TRBV10-1, the J gene TRBJ1-4, with 8 bases that match TRBD1. The clonotype comes from an adult with an advanced solid tumor such as melanoma, head and neck, liver or kidney cancer. The CDR3 protein is CASSELNPGTGSDKTTNEKLFF. CDR3 nucleotides: TGCGCCAGCAGTGAGCTTAATCCTGGGACAGGTAGTGATAAAACAACTAATGAAAAACTGTTTTTT.